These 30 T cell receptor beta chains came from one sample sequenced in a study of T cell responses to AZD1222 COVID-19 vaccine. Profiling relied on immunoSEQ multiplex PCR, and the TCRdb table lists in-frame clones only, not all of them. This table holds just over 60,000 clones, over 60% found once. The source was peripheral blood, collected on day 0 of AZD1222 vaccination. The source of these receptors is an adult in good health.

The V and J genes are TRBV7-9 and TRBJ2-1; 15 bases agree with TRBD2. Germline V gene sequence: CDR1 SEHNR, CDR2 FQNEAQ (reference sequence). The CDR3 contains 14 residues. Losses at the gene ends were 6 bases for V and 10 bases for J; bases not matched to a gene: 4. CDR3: CASRSGTSGREQFF. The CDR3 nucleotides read TGTGCCAGCAGGTCAGGGACTAGCGGGAGGGAGCAGTTCTTC.

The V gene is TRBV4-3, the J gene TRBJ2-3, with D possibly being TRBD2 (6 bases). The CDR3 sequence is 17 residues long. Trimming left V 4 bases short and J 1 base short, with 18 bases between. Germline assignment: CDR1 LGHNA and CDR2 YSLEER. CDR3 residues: CASSRQLAHSGTDTQYF. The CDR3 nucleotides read TGCGCCAGCAGCCGACAACTAGCCCACTCTGGCACAGATACGCAGTATTTT.

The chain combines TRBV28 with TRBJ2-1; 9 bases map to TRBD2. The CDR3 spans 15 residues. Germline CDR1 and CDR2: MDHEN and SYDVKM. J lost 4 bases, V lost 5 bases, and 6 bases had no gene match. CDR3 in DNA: TGTGCCAGCAGTACGAGCGGGGGGATGTACAATGAGCAGTTCTTC. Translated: CASSTSGGMYNEQFF.

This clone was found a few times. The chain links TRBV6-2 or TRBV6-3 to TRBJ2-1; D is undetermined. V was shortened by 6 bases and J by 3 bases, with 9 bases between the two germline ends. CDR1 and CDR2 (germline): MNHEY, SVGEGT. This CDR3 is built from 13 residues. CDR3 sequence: CASSHGNYNEQFF. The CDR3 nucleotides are TGTGCCAGCAGCCACGGTAACTACAATGAGCAGTTCTTC.

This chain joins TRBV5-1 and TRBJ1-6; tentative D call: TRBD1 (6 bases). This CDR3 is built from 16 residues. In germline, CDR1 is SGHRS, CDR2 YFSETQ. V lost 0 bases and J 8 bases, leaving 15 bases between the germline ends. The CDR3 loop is CASSLARGGLYSPLHF. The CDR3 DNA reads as TGCGCCAGCAGCTTGGCCAGGGGAGGGTTGTATTCACCCCTCCACTTT.

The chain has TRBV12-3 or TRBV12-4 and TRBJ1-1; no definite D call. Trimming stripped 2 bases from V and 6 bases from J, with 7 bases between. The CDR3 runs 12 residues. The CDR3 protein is CASSLNFPEAFF. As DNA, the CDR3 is TGTGCCAGCAGTTTAAACTTTCCTGAAGCTTTCTTT.

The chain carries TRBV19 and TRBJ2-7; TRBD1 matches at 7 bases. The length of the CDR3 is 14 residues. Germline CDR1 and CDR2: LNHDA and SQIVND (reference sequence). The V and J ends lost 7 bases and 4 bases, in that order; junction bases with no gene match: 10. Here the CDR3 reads CASMSRDSLYEQYF. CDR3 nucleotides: TGTGCCAGTATGTCCCGGGACAGCCTGTACGAGCAGTACTTC. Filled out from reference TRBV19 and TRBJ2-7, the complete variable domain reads DGGITQSPKYLFRKEGQNVTLSCEQNLNHDAMYWYRQDPGQGLRLIYYSQIVNDFQKGDIAEGYSVSREKKESFPLTVTSAQKNPTAFYLCASMSRDSLYEQYFGPGTRLTVT.

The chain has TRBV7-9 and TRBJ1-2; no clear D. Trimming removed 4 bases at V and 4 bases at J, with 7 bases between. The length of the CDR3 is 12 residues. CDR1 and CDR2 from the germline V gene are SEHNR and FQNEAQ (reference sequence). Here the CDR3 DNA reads TGTGCCAGCAGCTCCACCGGCTATGGCTACACCTTC. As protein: CASSSTGYGYTF.

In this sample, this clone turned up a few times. The DNA for the CDR3 is TGTGCCAGCAGCCCGGAGGGGGCAGATACGCAGTATTTT. Its protein product is CASSPEGADTQYF. This chain connects TRBV5-8 to TRBJ2-3; the D gene could be TRBD1 or TRBD2 (6 bases each). V gave up 4 bases and J gave up 4 bases, with 10 bases separating them. In germline, CDR1 is SGHTS, CDR2 YDEGEE. The CDR3 covers 13 residues.

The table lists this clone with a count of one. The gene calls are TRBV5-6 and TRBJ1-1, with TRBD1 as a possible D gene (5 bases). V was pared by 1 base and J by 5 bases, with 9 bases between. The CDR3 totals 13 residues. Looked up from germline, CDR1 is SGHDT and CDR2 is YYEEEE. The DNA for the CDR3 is TGTGCCAGCAGCTTGAGGGGTCGTACTGAAGCTTTCTTT. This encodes CASSLRGRTEAFF.

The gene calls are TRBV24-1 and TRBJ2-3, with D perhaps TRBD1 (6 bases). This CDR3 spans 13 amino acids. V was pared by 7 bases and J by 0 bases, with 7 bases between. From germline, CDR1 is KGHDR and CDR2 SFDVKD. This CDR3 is CATRDSSTDTQYF. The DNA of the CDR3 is TGTGCCACCAGGGACAGTAGCACAGATACGCAGTATTTT.

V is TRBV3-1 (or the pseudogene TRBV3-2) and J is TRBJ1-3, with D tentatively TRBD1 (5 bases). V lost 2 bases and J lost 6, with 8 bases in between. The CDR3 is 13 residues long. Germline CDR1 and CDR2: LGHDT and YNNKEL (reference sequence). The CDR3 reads CASSQHRINTIYF. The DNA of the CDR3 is TGTGCCAGCAGCCAACACAGGATAAACACCATATATTTT.

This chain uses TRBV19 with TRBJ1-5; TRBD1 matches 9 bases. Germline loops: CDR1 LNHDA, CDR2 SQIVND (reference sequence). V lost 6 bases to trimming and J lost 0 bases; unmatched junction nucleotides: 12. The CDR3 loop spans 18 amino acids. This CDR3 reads CASRMDRGGSPSNQPQHF. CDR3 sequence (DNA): TGTGCCAGTAGGATGGACAGGGGAGGATCCCCTAGCAATCAGCCCCAGCATTTT.

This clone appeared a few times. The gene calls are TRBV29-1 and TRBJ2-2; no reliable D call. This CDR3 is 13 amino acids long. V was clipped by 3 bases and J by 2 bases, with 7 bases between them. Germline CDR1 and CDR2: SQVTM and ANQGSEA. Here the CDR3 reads CSVEFRNTGELFF. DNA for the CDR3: TGCAGCGTTGAGTTCAGAAACACCGGGGAGCTGTTTTTT.

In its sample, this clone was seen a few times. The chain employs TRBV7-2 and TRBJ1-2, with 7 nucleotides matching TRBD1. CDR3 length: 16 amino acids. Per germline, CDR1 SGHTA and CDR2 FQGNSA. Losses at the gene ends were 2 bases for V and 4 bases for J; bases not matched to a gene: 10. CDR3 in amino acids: CASSLSQQGRGYGYTF. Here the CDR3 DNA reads TGTGCCAGCAGCTTATCCCAACAGGGGAGGGGCTATGGCTACACCTTC.

The DNA of the CDR3 is TGTGCCAGCAGCTTATCAGGGACCCAGGACTCCTACGAGCAGTACTTC. It codes for CASSLSGTQDSYEQYF. The V and J genes are TRBV13 and TRBJ2-7; either TRBD1 or TRBD2 may supply D (5 bases each). With 2 bases removed from V and 0 bases from J, the gap between germline ends came to 14 bases. This CDR3 has 16 amino acids. CDR1 is PRHDT and CDR2 is FYEKMQ in the germline V gene (reference sequence).

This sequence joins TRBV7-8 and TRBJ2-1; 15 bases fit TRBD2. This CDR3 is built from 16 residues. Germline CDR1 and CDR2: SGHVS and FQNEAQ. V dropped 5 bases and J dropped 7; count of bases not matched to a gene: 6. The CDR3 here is CASSPWTSGGANEQFF. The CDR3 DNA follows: TGTGCCAGCAGCCCCTGGACTAGCGGGGGGGCAAATGAGCAGTTCTTC.

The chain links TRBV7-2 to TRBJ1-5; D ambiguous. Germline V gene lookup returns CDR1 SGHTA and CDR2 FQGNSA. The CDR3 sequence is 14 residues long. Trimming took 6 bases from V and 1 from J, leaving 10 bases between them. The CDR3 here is CASSRYGSNQPQHF. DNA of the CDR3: TGTGCCAGCAGTCGGTATGGGAGCAATCAGCCCCAGCATTTT. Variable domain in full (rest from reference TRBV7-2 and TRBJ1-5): GAGVSQSPSNKVTEKGKDVELRCDPISGHTALYWYRQSLGQGLEFLIYFQGNSAPDKSGLPSDRFSAERTGGSVSTLTIQRTQQEDSAVYLCASSRYGSNQPQHFGDGTRLSIL.

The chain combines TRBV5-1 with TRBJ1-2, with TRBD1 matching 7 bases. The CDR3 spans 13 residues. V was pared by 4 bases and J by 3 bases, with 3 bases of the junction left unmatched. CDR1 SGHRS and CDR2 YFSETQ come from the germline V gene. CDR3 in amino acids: CASSRDSDYGYTF. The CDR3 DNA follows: TGCGCCAGCAGCCGGGACAGTGACTATGGCTACACCTTC.

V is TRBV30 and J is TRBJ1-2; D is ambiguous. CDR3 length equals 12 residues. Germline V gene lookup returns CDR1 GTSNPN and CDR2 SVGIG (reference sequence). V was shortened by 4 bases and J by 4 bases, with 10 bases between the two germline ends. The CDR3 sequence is CAWTTSFYGYTF. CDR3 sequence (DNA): TGTGCCTGGACTACATCGTTCTATGGCTACACCTTC.

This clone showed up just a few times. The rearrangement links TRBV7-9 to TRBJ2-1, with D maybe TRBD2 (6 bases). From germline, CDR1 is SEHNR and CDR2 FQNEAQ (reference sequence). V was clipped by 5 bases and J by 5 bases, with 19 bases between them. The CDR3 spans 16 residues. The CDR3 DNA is TGTGCCAGCAGCACCTGGACTGGGGAGGCGAACAATGAGCAGTTCTTC. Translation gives CASSTWTGEANNEQFF. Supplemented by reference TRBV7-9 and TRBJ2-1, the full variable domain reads DTGVSQNPRHKITKRGQNVTFRCDPISEHNRLYWYRQTLGQGPEFLTYFQNEAQLEKSRLLSDRFSAERPKGSFSTLEIQRTEQGDSAMYLCASSTWTGEANNEQFFGPGTRLTVL.

The CDR3 sequence is CASSPTYIGDQPQHF. The DNA of the CDR3 is TGTGCCAGCAGCCCGACGTACATTGGGGATCAGCCCCAGCATTTT. The chain couples TRBV5-5 to TRBJ1-5; D is unclear. V was clipped by 4 bases and J by 5 bases, with 16 bases between them. Per the germline V gene, CDR1 is SGHKS and CDR2 is YYEKEE (reference sequence). The CDR3 covers 15 residues.

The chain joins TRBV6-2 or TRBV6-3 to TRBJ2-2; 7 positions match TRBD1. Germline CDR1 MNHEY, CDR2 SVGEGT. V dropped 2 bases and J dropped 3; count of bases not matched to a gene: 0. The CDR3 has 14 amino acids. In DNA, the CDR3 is TGTGCCAGCAGTTACGGGACAGACACCGGGGAGCTGTTTTTT. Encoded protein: CASSYGTDTGELFF.

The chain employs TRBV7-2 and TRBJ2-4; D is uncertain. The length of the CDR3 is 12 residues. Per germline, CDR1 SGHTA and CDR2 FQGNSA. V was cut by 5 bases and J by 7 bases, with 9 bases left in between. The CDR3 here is CASSLLQNIQYF. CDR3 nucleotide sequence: TGTGCCAGCAGCCTCCTTCAGAACATTCAGTACTTC.

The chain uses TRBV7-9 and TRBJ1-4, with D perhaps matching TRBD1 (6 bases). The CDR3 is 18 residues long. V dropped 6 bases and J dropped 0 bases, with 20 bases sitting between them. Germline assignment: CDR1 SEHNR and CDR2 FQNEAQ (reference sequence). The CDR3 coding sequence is TGTGCCAGCAGACCCACTCTCCGGGACACAGCAACTAATGAAAAACTGTTTTTT. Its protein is CASRPTLRDTATNEKLFF. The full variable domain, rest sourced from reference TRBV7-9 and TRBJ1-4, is DTGVSQNPRHKITKRGQNVTFRCDPISEHNRLYWYRQTLGQGPEFLTYFQNEAQLEKSRLLSDRFSAERPKGSFSTLEIQRTEQGDSAMYLCASRPTLRDTATNEKLFFGSGTQLSVL.

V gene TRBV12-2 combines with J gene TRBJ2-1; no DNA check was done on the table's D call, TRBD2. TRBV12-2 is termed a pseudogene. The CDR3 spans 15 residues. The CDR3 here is CASRLTSGGAFEQFF. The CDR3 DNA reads TGTGCAAGTCGCCTGACTAGCGGGGGGGCCTTTGAGCAGTTCTTC.

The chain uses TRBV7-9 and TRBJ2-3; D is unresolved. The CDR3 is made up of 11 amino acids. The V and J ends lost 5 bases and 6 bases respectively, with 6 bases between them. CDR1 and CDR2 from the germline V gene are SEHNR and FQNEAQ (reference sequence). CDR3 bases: TGTGCCAGCAGCCAAGGGGATACGCAGTATTTT. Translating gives CASSQGDTQYF. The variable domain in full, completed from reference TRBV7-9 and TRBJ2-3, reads DTGVSQNPRHKITKRGQNVTFRCDPISEHNRLYWYRQTLGQGPEFLTYFQNEAQLEKSRLLSDRFSAERPKGSFSTLEIQRTEQGDSAMYLCASSQGDTQYFGPGTRLTVL.

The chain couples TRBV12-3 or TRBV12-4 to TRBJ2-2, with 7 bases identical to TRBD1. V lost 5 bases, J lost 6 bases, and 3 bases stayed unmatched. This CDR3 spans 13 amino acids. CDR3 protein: CASSRQGAGELFF. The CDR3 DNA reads TGTGCCAGCAGTAGGCAGGGGGCCGGGGAGCTGTTTTTT.

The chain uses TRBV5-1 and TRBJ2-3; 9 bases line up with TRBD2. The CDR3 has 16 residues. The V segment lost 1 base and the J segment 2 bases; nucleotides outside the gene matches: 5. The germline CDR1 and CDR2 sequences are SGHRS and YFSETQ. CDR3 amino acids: CASSLFSGGDTDTQYF. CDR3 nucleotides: TGCGCCAGCAGCTTGTTTAGCGGGGGAGACACAGATACGCAGTATTTT.

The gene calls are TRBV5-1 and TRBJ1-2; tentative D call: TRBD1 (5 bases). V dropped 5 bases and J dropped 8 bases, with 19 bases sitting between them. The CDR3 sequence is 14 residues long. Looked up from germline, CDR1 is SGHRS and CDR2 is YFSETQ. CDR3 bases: TGCGCCAGCAGGCCCGGGACCGGGAGCCGCGGCTACACCTTC. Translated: CASRPGTGSRGYTF.